The T cell receptor beta chain described here comes from a study of T cells in Graves' hyperthyroidism and ophthalmopathy. Regarding the study as a whole: A median about 6.5 months before onset, the model predicted ophthalmopathy.

This clonotype was seen at least ten times. Its antigen is currently unknown. Trimming removed 1 base at V and 3 bases at J, with 9 bases between. Germline CDR1 SGHTA, CDR2 FQGTGA. The CDR3 contains 15 residues. Using RNA transcripts as the source, TCR beta CDR3 regions were amplified. During a first-round RT-PCR of the TCR CDR3, the HTBI primer set was used. TCRdb reprocessed the multiplex PCR reads via MiXCR and lists one record per CDR3 protein. The sample carries 300,000 to 400,000 distinct CDR3 sequences, around a fifth recorded once. The genes are TRBV7-3 and TRBJ2-2; no clear D gene. This TCR came from a woman aged 45 to 65 with Graves' hyperthyroidism. The sample taken for sequencing was blood. CDR3 in DNA: TGTGCCAGCAGCTTAAGGCAAGGCGACACCGGGGAGCTGTTTTTT. Its protein product is CASSLRQGDTGELFF.